This T cell receptor beta chain was captured in a study of shared clonotypes between healthy human individuals. The method was immunoSEQ multiplex PCR; TCRdb's version includes in-frame clones alone and lacks a portion of them. The table lists more than 2,000,000 clones, 85% to 95% of them singletons. Trimming took off 8 bases at V and 8 bases at J, with 12 bases between the two ends. CDR1 SGHVS and CDR2 FNYEAQ come from the germline V gene. The CDR3 loop spans 11 amino acids. Sample: naive CD4+ T cells from PBMCs. The subset denotes: CD45RA+ positively selected. The V call is TRBV7-6, the J call TRBJ1-2, with D unclear. This TCR was sampled from a young man in good health. Some clones in this sample may be carry-over from other donors' samples. The CDR3 region has the DNA TGTGCCAGCGGCGCTAATGGGGGCTACACCTTC. Translating gives CASGANGGYTF.